These 5 T cell receptor beta chains were all obtained from the same sample, sequenced in a study of cytomegalovirus exposure and HLA in healthy donors. The PCR employed 60 Vbeta primers together with 13 Jbeta primers. Only in-frame clones appear in the TCRdb table, and some are missing; sequencing was by immunoSEQ multiplex PCR. This table has a few hundred thousand clones, 80% to 90% appearing once. Sequencing was performed on PBMCs. The receptors were gathered from a man aged 25-40 years in good health and CMV-seronegative.

The chain recombines TRBV13 with TRBJ2-1, with 10 bases matching TRBD2. Trimming took 5 bases from V and 4 from J; bases not matched to a gene: 8. Looked up from germline, CDR1 is PRHDT and CDR2 is FYEKMQ (reference sequence). The CDR3 is made up of 16 amino acids. CDR3 DNA sequence: TGTGCCAGCAGCCCTACAAGCGGGGGGGCGTACAATGAGCAGTTCTTC. Its translation is CASSPTSGGAYNEQFF.

This chain uses TRBV19 with TRBJ2-4, with TRBD1 matching 8 bases. This CDR3 has 15 amino acids. Per the germline V gene, CDR1 is LNHDA and CDR2 is SQIVND (reference sequence). V was clipped by 3 bases and J by 6 bases; unmatched bases: 7. In DNA, the CDR3 is TGTGCCAGTAGTATCGGTGCCAGGGGGCCAAACATTCAGTACTTC. This translates into CASSIGARGPNIQYF.

V gene TRBV5-4 combines with J gene TRBJ2-2; the D gene is possibly TRBD2 (5 bases). CDR1 is SGHNT, CDR2 YYREEE, per germline (reference sequence). The CDR3 runs 16 residues. With 0 bases removed from V and 7 bases from J, the gap between germline ends came to 16 bases. The CDR3 region is CASSLGWAGEDGELFF. The CDR3 DNA is TGTGCCAGCAGCTTGGGTTGGGCGGGTGAGGACGGGGAGCTGTTTTTT. Complete variable domain (other parts from reference TRBV5-4 and TRBJ2-2): ETGVTQSPTHLIKTRGQQVTLRCSSQSGHNTVSWYQQALGQGPQFIFQYYREEENGRGNFPPRFSGLQFPNYSSELNVNALELDDSALYLCASSLGWAGEDGELFFGEGSRLTVL.

This chain connects TRBV27 to TRBJ1-5; no firm D call. V was trimmed by 3 bases and J by 7 bases, leaving 10 bases between them. CDR3 length: 13 residues. Germline loops: CDR1 MNHEY, CDR2 SMNVEV (reference sequence). For the CDR3, the DNA is TGTGCCAGCAGTTTGTCCGGGAGGCAGCCCCAGCATTTT. Amino acid sequence: CASSLSGRQPQHF.

Only one count was recorded for this clone. The rearrangement joins TRBV25-1 to TRBJ2-1, with D tentatively TRBD2 (7 bases). The germline V gene encodes CDR1 MGHDK and CDR2 SYGVNS. V was pared by 6 bases and J by 6 bases, with 21 bases between. The CDR3 is 16 amino acids. The CDR3 sequence: CASSALRGGKINEQFF. CDR3 bases: TGTGCCAGCAGCGCTCTTCGCGGGGGCAAAATCAATGAGCAGTTCTTC.